What follows are 3 T cell receptor beta chains derived from one specimen sequenced in a study of type 1 regulatory T cells. These receptors have no known antigen. A single record per CDR3 protein comes from TCRdb applying MiXCR to the reads. The profile shows around 69,000 distinct CDR3 sequences, about three fifths of them singletons. The specimen sequenced was cultured T cells, either the whole culture or a sorted T cell fraction (not recorded which). The subset here: Tr1-enriched cell product generated in vitro against host alloantigens. Source of these receptors: a human donor in good health.

The V and J genes are TRBV9 and TRBJ2-5; 8 positions match TRBD1. Unmatched junction bases numbered 4, after V lost 4 bases and J lost 2 bases. Germline assignment: CDR1 SGDLS and CDR2 YYNGEE. The CDR3 contains 14 residues. CDR3 protein: CASSPRQGQETQYF. CDR3 bases: TGTGCCAGCAGCCCCAGACAGGGGCAAGAGACCCAGTACTTC. The full variable domain, its missing parts supplied by reference TRBV9 and TRBJ2-5, is DSGVTQTPKHLITATGQRVTLRCSPRSGDLSVYWYQQSLDQGLQFLIQYYNGEERAKGNILERFSAQQFPDLHSELNLSSLELGDSALYFCASSPRQGQETQYFGPGTRLLVL.

V gene TRBV19 combines with J gene TRBJ2-1; D might be TRBD2 (6 bases). Trimming shortened V by 5 bases and J by 4 bases, and 18 bases separated the two germline ends. CDR1 is LNHDA, CDR2 SQIVND, per germline (reference sequence). CDR3 length equals 16 residues. The CDR3, as DNA: TGTGCCAGTAGTTTCGGGGGTCGTAGGGTTTACAATGAGCAGTTCTTC. Translated, it gives CASSFGGRRVYNEQFF.

J is TRBJ2-1 and V is TRBV24-1; D unclear. V lost 0 bases and J lost 8, with 10 bases in between. CDR1 KGHDR and CDR2 SFDVKD come from the germline V gene. CDR3 length equals 14 residues. Written as DNA, the CDR3 is TGTGCCACCAGTGATTTGCTAGGGTTCGATGAGCAGTTCTTC. Translating it yields CATSDLLGFDEQFF.